This entry lists 8 T cell receptor beta chains sequenced from one sample in a study of T cell responses to AZD1222 COVID-19 vaccine. Sequenced by immunoSEQ multiplex PCR; TCRdb stores in-frame clones only, minus some. In the table there are 90,000 to 100,000 clones, 85% of which are singletons. Material: peripheral blood, obtained 28 days after the second AZD1222 dose. The receptors derive from an adult who received the AZD1222 COVID-19 vaccine.

The V gene is TRBV6-4, the J gene TRBJ2-2; D is unresolved. Germline V gene lookup returns CDR1 MRHNA and CDR2 SNTAGT. The CDR3 spans 13 residues. Trimming shortened V by 0 bases and J by 4 bases, and 3 bases separated the two germline ends. CDR3: CASSDSPTGELFF. In DNA form, the CDR3 reads TGTGCCAGCAGTGACTCGCCCACCGGGGAGCTGTTTTTT.

The genes are TRBV15 and TRBJ1-2, with TRBD1 identical over 7 bases. The CDR3 contains 19 residues. V trimming: 0 bases; J trimming: 1 base; junction bases outside the gene matches: 14. CDR1 LNHNV and CDR2 YYDKDF come from the germline V gene (reference sequence). CDR3 DNA: TGTGCCACCAGCAGAGATCGAGGCGGCAGGGGGAACCTTAACTATGGCTACACCTTC. This translates into CATSRDRGGRGNLNYGYTF.

This clone was recorded only once. V usage is TRBV9 and J usage is TRBJ1-6; D unclear. The CDR3 is made up of 14 amino acids. V gave up 1 base and J gave up 8 bases, with 10 bases separating them. The germline CDR1 and CDR2 sequences are SGDLS and YYNGEE. CDR3 protein: CASSVRPHDSPLHF. CDR3 in DNA: TGTGCCAGCAGCGTAAGACCCCATGATTCACCCCTCCACTTT.

The V gene is TRBV9, the J gene TRBJ2-1, with D perhaps matching TRBD1 or TRBD2 (6 bases each). This CDR3 comprises 14 residues. Germline CDR1 is SGDLS and CDR2 is YYNGEE. V lost 0 bases, J lost 7 bases, and 11 bases lay in between. CDR3 sequence reads: CASSVVGGRNEQFF. As DNA, the CDR3 is TGTGCCAGCAGCGTAGTTGGGGGGCGGAATGAGCAGTTCTTC.

This clone was recorded once. The rearrangement links TRBV5-1 to TRBJ1-1; D call uncertain. V was cut by 0 bases and J by 5 bases, with 8 bases left in between. CDR3 size: 13 residues. CDR1 SGHRS and CDR2 YFSETQ come from the germline V gene. CDR3: CASSLAGSTEAFF. The CDR3 region has the DNA TGCGCCAGCAGCTTGGCCGGGTCTACTGAAGCTTTCTTT. Drawing the rest from reference TRBV5-1 and TRBJ1-1, the complete variable domain is KAGVTQTPRYLIKTRGQQVTLSCSPISGHRSVSWYQQTPGQGLQFLFEYFSETQRNKGNFPGRFSGRQFSNSRSEMNVSTLELGDSALYLCASSLAGSTEAFFGQGTRLTVV.

The genes are TRBV10-2 and TRBJ2-3; D might be TRBD2 (6 bases). CDR1 and CDR2 (germline): WSHSY, SAAADI. The length of the CDR3 is 14 residues. The ends were cut back, 6 bases at V and 1 base at J, with 11 bases in the middle. The CDR3 region has the DNA TGCGCCAGCAGGTTAGCGGCTGGCACAGATACGCAGTATTTT. Protein: CASRLAAGTDTQYF.

This chain joins TRBV5-4 and TRBJ2-1; tentative D call: TRBD2 (6 bases). Deletions cut 1 base from V and 7 bases from J, with 15 bases between. The germline gives CDR1 SGHNT, CDR2 YYREEE (reference sequence). There are 15 residues in the CDR3. The CDR3 loop reads CASSLPALSGNEQFF. The CDR3 nucleotides read TGTGCCAGCAGCTTGCCTGCCCTTAGCGGTAATGAGCAGTTCTTC.

The genes are TRBV28 and TRBJ2-1; D not resolved. Per germline, CDR1 MDHEN and CDR2 SYDVKM. This CDR3 spans 14 amino acids. The V end was cut by 2 bases, the J end by 5 bases, with 10 bases between. CDR3 coding DNA: TGTGCCAGCAGTTTAATATCGTCCAACAATGAGCAGTTCTTC. Translation: CASSLISSNNEQFF.